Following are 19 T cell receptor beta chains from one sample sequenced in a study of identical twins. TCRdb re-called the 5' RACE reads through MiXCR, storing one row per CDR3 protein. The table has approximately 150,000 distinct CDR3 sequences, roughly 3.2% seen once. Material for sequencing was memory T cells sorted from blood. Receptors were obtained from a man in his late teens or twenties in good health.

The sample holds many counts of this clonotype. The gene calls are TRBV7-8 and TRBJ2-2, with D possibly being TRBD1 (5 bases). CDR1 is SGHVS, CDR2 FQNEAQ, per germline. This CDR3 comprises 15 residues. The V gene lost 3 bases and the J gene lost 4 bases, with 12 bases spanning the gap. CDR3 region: CASSLVQGVTGELFF. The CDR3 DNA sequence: TGTGCCAGCAGCTTGGTACAAGGGGTCACCGGGGAGCTGTTTTTT.

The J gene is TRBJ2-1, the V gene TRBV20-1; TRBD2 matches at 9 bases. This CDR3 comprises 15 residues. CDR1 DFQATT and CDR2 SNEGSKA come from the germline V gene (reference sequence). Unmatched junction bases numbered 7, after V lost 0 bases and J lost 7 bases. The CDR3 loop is CSARDVLAGINEQFF. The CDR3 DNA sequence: TGCAGTGCTAGAGACGTCCTAGCGGGAATTAATGAGCAGTTCTTC.

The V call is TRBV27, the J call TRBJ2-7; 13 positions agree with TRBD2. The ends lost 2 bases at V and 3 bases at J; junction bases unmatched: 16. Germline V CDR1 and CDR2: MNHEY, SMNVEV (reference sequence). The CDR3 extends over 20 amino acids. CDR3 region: CASSLRRTSGSRPDHYEQYV. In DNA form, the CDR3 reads TGTGCCAGCAGTTTACGTAGGACTAGCGGGAGTCGCCCGGATCACTACGAGCAGTACGTC.

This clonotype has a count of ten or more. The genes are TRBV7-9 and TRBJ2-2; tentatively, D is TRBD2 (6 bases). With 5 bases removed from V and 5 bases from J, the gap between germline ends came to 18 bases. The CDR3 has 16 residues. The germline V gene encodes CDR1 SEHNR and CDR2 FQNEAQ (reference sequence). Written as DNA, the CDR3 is TGTGCCAGCAGCAATATCGGGCGGGAAGGTACCGGGGAGCTGTTTTTT. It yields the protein CASSNIGREGTGELFF.

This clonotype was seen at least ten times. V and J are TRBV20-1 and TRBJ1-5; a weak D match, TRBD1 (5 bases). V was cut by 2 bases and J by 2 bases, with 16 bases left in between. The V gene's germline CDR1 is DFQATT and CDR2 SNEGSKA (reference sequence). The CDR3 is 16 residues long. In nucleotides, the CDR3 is TGCAGTGCTAGATCCCCCCAGGGTGGAGGCAATCAGCCCCAGCATTTT. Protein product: CSARSPQGGGNQPQHF.

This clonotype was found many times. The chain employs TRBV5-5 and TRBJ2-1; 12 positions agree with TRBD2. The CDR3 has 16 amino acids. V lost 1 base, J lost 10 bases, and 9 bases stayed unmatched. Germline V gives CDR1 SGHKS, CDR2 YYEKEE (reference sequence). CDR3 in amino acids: CASSLILTSGSQEQFF. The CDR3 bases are TGTGCCAGCAGCTTGATTTTGACTAGCGGGAGCCAAGAGCAGTTCTTC.

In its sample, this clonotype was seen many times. The CDR3 DNA sequence: TGTGCCAGCAGCTTAGCAGGGCCCTCCTACGAGCAGTACTTC. Its protein product is CASSLAGPSYEQYF. V is TRBV7-2 and J is TRBJ2-7; D gene uncertain. The V and J ends lost 0 bases and 0 bases respectively, with 6 bases between them. The germline CDR1 and CDR2 sequences are SGHTA and FQGNSA. The CDR3 has 14 residues.

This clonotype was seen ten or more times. CDR3 bases: TGTGCCAGCAACGACTGGGCAGGGGCGAACACTGAAGCTTTCTTT. It codes for CASNDWAGANTEAFF. V is TRBV6-1 and J is TRBJ1-1, with a weak D call TRBD1 (6 bases). V dropped 7 bases and J dropped 1 base, with 16 bases sitting between them. This CDR3 is 15 amino acids long. Germline V gene sequence: CDR1 MNHNS, CDR2 SASEGT.

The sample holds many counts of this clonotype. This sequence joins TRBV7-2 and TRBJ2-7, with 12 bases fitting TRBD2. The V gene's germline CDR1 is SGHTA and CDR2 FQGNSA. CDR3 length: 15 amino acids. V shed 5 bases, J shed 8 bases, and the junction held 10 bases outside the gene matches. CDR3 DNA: TGTGCCAGCAGCGGGGATCTAGCGGGAGGGAACAAGCAGTACTTC. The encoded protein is CASSGDLAGGNKQYF. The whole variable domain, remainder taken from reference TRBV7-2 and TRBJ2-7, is GAGVSQSPSNKVTEKGKDVELRCDPISGHTALYWYRQSLGQGLEFLIYFQGNSAPDKSGLPSDRFSAERTGGSVSTLTIQRTQQEDSAVYLCASSGDLAGGNKQYFGPGTRLTVT.

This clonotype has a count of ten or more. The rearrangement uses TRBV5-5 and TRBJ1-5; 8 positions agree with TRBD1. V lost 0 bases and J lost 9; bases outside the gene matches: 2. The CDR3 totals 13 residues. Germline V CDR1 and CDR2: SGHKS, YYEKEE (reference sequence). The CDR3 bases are TGTGCCAGCAGCTTGGGTGGACAGGGGCCCCAGCATTTT. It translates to CASSLGGQGPQHF.

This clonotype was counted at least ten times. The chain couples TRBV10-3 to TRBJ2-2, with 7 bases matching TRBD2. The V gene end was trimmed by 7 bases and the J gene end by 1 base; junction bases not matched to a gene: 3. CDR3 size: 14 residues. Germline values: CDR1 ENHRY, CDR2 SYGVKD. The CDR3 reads CAITLAGNTGELFF. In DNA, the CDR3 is TGTGCCATCACCTTAGCGGGGAACACCGGGGAGCTGTTTTTT.

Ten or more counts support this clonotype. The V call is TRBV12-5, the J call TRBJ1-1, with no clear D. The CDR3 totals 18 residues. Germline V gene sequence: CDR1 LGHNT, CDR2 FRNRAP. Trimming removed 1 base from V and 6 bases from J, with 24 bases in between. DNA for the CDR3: TGTGCTAGTGGTTTGGGCATTGCGGGAAGGACTTCAGTGGCTGAAGCTTTCTTT. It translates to CASGLGIAGRTSVAEAFF.

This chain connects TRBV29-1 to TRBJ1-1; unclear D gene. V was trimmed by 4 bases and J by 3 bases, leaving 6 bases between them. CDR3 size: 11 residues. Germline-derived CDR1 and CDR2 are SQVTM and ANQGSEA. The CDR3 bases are TGCAGCGTTGTGCTTCACACTGAAGCTTTCTTT. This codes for CSVVLHTEAFF.

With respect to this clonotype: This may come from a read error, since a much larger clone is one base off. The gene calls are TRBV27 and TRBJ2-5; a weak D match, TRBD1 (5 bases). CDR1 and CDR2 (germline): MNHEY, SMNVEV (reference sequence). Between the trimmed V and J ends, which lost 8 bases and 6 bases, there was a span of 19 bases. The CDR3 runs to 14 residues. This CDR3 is CASGPKGAAKTQYF. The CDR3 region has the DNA TGTGCCAGCGGTCCCAAAGGGGCGGCGAAGACCCAGTACTTC.

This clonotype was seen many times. The CDR3, as DNA: TGCAGCGTGAAGGGGGCGATAACAGATACGCAGTATTTT. This encodes CSVKGAITDTQYF. The chain couples TRBV29-1 to TRBJ2-3; 7 nucleotides line up with TRBD1. Looked up from germline, CDR1 is SQVTM and CDR2 is ANQGSEA. This CDR3 has 13 amino acids. The trim removed 6 bases at V and 3 bases at J, leaving 6 bases unmatched.

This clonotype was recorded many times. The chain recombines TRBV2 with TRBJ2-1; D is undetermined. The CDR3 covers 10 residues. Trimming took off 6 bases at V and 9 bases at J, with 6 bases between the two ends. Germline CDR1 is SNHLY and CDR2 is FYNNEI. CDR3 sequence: CASRIGEQFF. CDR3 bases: TGTGCCAGCAGGATCGGTGAGCAGTTCTTC.

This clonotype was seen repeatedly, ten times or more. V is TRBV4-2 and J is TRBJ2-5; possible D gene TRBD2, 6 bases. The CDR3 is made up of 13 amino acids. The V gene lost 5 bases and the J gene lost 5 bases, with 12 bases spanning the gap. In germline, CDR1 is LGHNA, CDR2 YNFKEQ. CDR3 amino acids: CASSGRPPETQYF. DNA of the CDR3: TGTGCCAGCAGCGGGAGGCCCCCCGAGACCCAGTACTTC.

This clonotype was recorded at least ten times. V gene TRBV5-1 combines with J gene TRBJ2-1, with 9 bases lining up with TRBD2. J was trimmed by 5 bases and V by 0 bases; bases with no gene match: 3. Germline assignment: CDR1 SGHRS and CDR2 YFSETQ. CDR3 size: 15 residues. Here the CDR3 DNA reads TGCGCCAGCAGCTTGGTTCTAGCGGGAAACAATGAGCAGTTCTTC. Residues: CASSLVLAGNNEQFF.

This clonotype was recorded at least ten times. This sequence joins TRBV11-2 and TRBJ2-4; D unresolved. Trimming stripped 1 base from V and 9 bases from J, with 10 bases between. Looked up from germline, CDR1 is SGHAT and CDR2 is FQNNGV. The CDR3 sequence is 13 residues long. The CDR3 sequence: CASSLGRMSIQYF. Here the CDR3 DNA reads TGTGCCAGCAGCTTAGGCAGAATGAGCATTCAGTACTTC. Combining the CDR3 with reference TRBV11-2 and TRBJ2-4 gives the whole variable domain EAGVAQSPRYKIIEKRQSVAFWCNPISGHATLYWYQQILGQGPKLLIQFQNNGVVDDSQLPKDRFSAERLKGVDSTLKIQPAKLEDSAVYLCASSLGRMSIQYFGAGTRLSVL.